Presented here are 18 T cell receptor beta chains from one specimen sequenced in a study of T cell repertoires in cytomegalovirus infection. TCRdb processed the reads anew with MiXCR; each CDR3 protein has one entry. The top ten clones hold 20% to 30% of a sample with approximately 500,000 distinct CDR3 sequences, 16% of them seen once. Source material: CD8+ T cells from PBMCs. These receptors were taken from a human donor in good health (CMV status not recorded). Some clones in this sample may be carry-over from other donors' samples.

This clonotype was counted at least ten times. The genes are TRBV28 and TRBJ2-1; D may match TRBD1 or TRBD2 (6 bases each). CDR3 length equals 17 residues. Germline V gives CDR1 MDHEN, CDR2 SYDVKM. Trimming took 4 bases from V and 4 from J, leaving 20 bases between them. CDR3 sequence: CASSSHRRGITYNEQFF. The CDR3, as DNA: TGTGCCAGCAGTTCCCACCGGAGGGGGATCACGTACAATGAGCAGTTCTTC.

This clonotype was counted at least ten times. The chain couples TRBV19 to TRBJ1-1; D is possibly TRBD1 (5 bases). Trimming removed 3 bases from V and 5 bases from J, with 16 bases in between. This CDR3 has 15 residues. The germline CDR1 and CDR2 sequences are LNHDA and SQIVND (reference sequence). The CDR3 nucleotides read TGTGCCAGTAGTATTCCAGGTACAAAGGGGACTGAAGCTTTCTTT. The encoded protein is CASSIPGTKGTEAFF. Together with reference TRBV19 and TRBJ1-1, the CDR3 gives the full variable domain: DGGITQSPKYLFRKEGQNVTLSCEQNLNHDAMYWYRQDPGQGLRLIYYSQIVNDFQKGDIAEGYSVSREKKESFPLTVTSAQKNPTAFYLCASSIPGTKGTEAFFGQGTRLTVV.

This clonotype has a handful of counts. One base away lies a much larger clone, so this may be a sequencing read error. The chain couples TRBV2 to TRBJ1-1, with D maybe TRBD1 (5 bases). V lost 6 bases, J lost 0 bases, and 8 bases lay in between. The CDR3 consists of 13 residues. Germline CDR1 is SNHLY and CDR2 is FYNNEI. DNA for the CDR3: TGTGCCAGCAGGGTACAGGTGAACACTGAAGCTTTCTTT. This gives the protein CASRVQVNTEAFF. Drawing the rest from reference TRBV2 and TRBJ1-1, the complete variable domain is EPEVTQTPSHQVTQMGQEVILRCVPISNHLYFYWYRQILGQKVEFLVSFYNNEISEKSEIFDDQFSVERPDGSNFTLKIRSTKLEDSAMYFCASRVQVNTEAFFGQGTRLTVV.

Many counts were recorded for this clonotype. The chain joins TRBV5-1 to TRBJ1-2; 7 bases are shared with TRBD1. The CDR3 runs 16 residues. With 0 bases clipped from V and 1 base from J, the junction kept 6 bases outside the gene matches. Per germline, CDR1 SGHRS and CDR2 YFSETQ. The CDR3 reads CASSLGGQPFNYGYTF. CDR3 nucleotide sequence: TGCGCCAGCAGCTTGGGGGGACAGCCCTTTAACTATGGCTACACCTTC.

This clonotype appeared a few times. V is TRBV6-5 and J is TRBJ1-2; D is uncertain. This CDR3 has 16 residues. V was cut by 0 bases and J by 4 bases, with 15 bases left in between. The germline CDR1 and CDR2 sequences are MNHEY and SVGAGI. Here the CDR3 DNA reads TGTGCCAGCAGTTACTCGAGCGAGGGTGGTACCTATGGCTACACCTTC. Its translation: CASSYSSEGGTYGYTF.

V gene TRBV27 combines with J gene TRBJ1-1; no reliable D call. This CDR3 spans 15 amino acids. V gave up 4 bases and J gave up 5 bases, with 17 bases separating them. Germline V lookup: CDR1 MNHEY, CDR2 SMNVEV (reference sequence). For the CDR3, the DNA is TGTGCCAGCAGTTCCCGCCCCAGTGGAGGGACTGAAGCTTTCTTT. Encoded protein: CASSSRPSGGTEAFF.

This clonotype has just a few counts. The rearrangement joins TRBV6-6 to TRBJ1-6; TRBD1 matches 11 bases. CDR1 is MNHNY, CDR2 SVGAGI, per germline (reference sequence). V was pared by 3 bases and J by 7 bases, with 8 bases of the junction left unmatched. CDR3 size: 17 residues. The CDR3 DNA follows: TGTGCCAGCAGTTATGGACAGGGGGCCCCGGGGAATTCACCCCTCCACTTT. This encodes CASSYGQGAPGNSPLHF.

This clonotype turned up a few times. This chain connects TRBV4-2 to TRBJ2-1, with 10 bases fitting TRBD2. V shed 0 bases, J shed 13 bases, and the junction held 15 bases outside the gene matches. Per the germline V gene, CDR1 is LGHNA and CDR2 is YNFKEQ. The CDR3 extends over 17 amino acids. The CDR3 nucleotides are TGTGCCAGCAGCCAAGATTCCTCTAGCGGGGGAAACAATTTTCAGTTCTTC. As protein: CASSQDSSSGGNNFQFF.

This chain uses TRBV13 with TRBJ2-7; 14 bases line up with TRBD2. This CDR3 contains 18 residues. CDR1 is PRHDT, CDR2 FYEKMQ, per germline (reference sequence). Unmatched junction bases numbered 12, after V lost 5 bases and J lost 3 bases. The CDR3 region has the DNA TGTGCCAGCAGCGGCCCCGGGACTAGCGGGAGAGGGGGCTACGAGCAGTACTTC. It translates to CASSGPGTSGRGGYEQYF.

This clonotype showed up just a few times. The chain is built from TRBV20-1 and TRBJ1-5; the D gene is possibly TRBD1 (5 bases). V shed 2 bases and J shed 4 bases, with 15 bases lying between them. This CDR3 is 15 amino acids long. Germline values: CDR1 DFQATT, CDR2 SNEGSKA (reference sequence). Here the CDR3 DNA reads TGCAGTGCTAGAACCGGGACGTCTCAAAATCAGCCCCAGCATTTT. This translates into CSARTGTSQNQPQHF.

The chain carries TRBV19 and TRBJ1-3; no clear D gene. Germline loops: CDR1 LNHDA, CDR2 SQIVND (reference sequence). V was cut by 10 bases and J by 2 bases, with 15 bases left in between. The CDR3 sequence is 14 residues long. CDR3 in amino acids: CATSGSTPGNTIYF. CDR3 DNA sequence: TGTGCCACCTCGGGTTCTACTCCTGGAAACACCATATATTTT.

The chain links TRBV6-6 to TRBJ1-5; D is uncertain. Germline values: CDR1 MNHNY, CDR2 SVGAGI (reference sequence). The germline V and J ends were trimmed by 10 bases and 2 bases, with 12 bases remaining between them. The CDR3 loop spans 13 amino acids. CDR3 sequence: CANAFGGNQPQHF. CDR3 coding DNA: TGTGCCAACGCTTTCGGGGGCAATCAGCCCCAGCATTTT.

This clonotype was detected only once. A much larger clone differs by one base, so this may be a read error. This sequence joins TRBV7-6 and TRBJ2-2; TRBD2 might be the D (5 bases). This CDR3 has 14 amino acids. Per the germline V gene, CDR1 is SGHVS and CDR2 is FNYEAQ. CDR3 protein: CANSLTGITGELFF. In nucleotides, the CDR3 is TGTGCCAACAGCTTGACGGGGATCACCGGGGAGCTGTTTTTT.

The genes are TRBV9 and TRBJ1-1; unclear D gene. The germline CDR1 and CDR2 sequences are SGDLS and YYNGEE. The V end lost 4 bases, the J end lost 0 bases, and 13 bases lay between the germline ends. This CDR3 contains 15 residues. This CDR3 is CASSPEGPMNTEAFF. The CDR3 DNA reads TGTGCCAGCAGCCCAGAGGGTCCGATGAACACTGAAGCTTTCTTT. The full variable domain, completed using reference TRBV9 and TRBJ1-1, is DSGVTQTPKHLITATGQRVTLRCSPRSGDLSVYWYQQSLDQGLQFLIQYYNGEERAKGNILERFSAQQFPDLHSELNLSSLELGDSALYFCASSPEGPMNTEAFFGQGTRLTVV.

This clonotype was counted at least ten times. The chain employs TRBV28 and TRBJ2-7; TRBD1 might be the D (5 bases). Germline CDR1 and CDR2: MDHEN and SYDVKM. This CDR3 is 13 amino acids long. Trimming left V 5 bases short and J 0 bases short, with 8 bases between. The CDR3 DNA reads as TGTGCCAGCAGTCTACAGGTCTCCTACGAGCAGTACTTC. Residues: CASSLQVSYEQYF.

The chain joins TRBV9 to TRBJ2-1, with D perhaps being TRBD1 or TRBD2 (5 bases each). This CDR3 has 12 residues. V gave up 7 bases and J gave up 10 bases, with 15 bases separating them. The germline CDR1 and CDR2 sequences are SGDLS and YYNGEE. The CDR3 loop reads CASGSERGEQFF. The DNA for the CDR3 is TGTGCCAGCGGGTCGGAGAGGGGAGAGCAGTTCTTC.

This clonotype was seen ten or more times. The chain is built from TRBV7-8 and TRBJ1-1; D unclear. Germline V gene data show CDR1 as SGHVS and CDR2 as FQNEAQ. The CDR3 runs 15 residues. The V and J ends lost 5 bases and 4 bases respectively, with 17 bases between them. Here the CDR3 DNA reads TGTGCCAGCAGCCAACTCTTGACGACTGGCACTGAAGCTTTCTTT. Translation: CASSQLLTTGTEAFF.

The V gene is TRBV7-9, the J gene TRBJ2-7; 9 bases are shared with TRBD2. CDR1 and CDR2 (germline): SEHNR, FQNEAQ (reference sequence). The CDR3 sequence is 14 residues long. After removal of 5 bases from V and 7 bases from J, the junction contained 9 bases not matched to a gene. The CDR3 loop is CASSPGGGVREQYF. In DNA, the CDR3 is TGTGCCAGCAGCCCGGGCGGGGGGGTACGGGAGCAGTACTTC.